A selection of T cell receptor beta chains follows, all from one sample in a study of T cell responses to AZD1222 COVID-19 vaccine. Clones were sequenced by immunoSEQ multiplex PCR, and TCRdb holds only the in-frame ones, with some missing. The sample records more than 25,000 clones, around 90% being singletons. The source was peripheral blood, collected on day 0 of AZD1222 vaccination. These receptors came from an adult in good health. CDR3s include the opening cysteine and the closing phenylalanine or tryptophan. A D gene is named only where the DNA matches it firmly. Clone size, where shown, is once, few, many, or a class for clones that have expanded.

j_call | clone_size | v_call | d_call | cdr3_aa | cdr3_nt
TRBJ2-1 | - | TRBV5-5 | TRBD2 | CASSSLGAGGSYNEQFF | TGTGCCAGCAGCTCCTTGGGAGCGGGAGGTAGCTACAATGAGCAGTTCTTC
TRBJ2-7 | - | TRBV3-1/TRBV3-2 | - | CASSQPSGRGSSYEQYF | TGTGCCAGCAGCCAACCCTCGGGTAGGGGAAGCTCCTACGAGCAGTACTTC
TRBJ1-1 | once | TRBV5-6 | - | CASSLEQGLEAFF | TGTGCCAGCAGCTTGGAGCAGGGTCTTGAAGCTTTCTTT
TRBJ2-1 | - | TRBV7-5 | - | CARRRPTYNEQFF | TGTGCCAGAAGGCGGCCGACCTACAATGAGCAGTTCTTC
TRBJ2-1 | - | TRBV7-9 | - | CASSPLYEQFF | TGTGCCAGCAGCCCCCTATACGAGCAGTTCTTC
TRBJ1-1 | few | TRBV19 | - | CASSSPYGARNTEAFF | TGTGCCAGTAGTTCACCGTATGGGGCAAGGAACACTGAAGCTTTCTTT
TRBJ2-1 | - | TRBV28 | - | CASSSVGSLSYNEQFF | TGTGCCAGCAGTTCTGTTGGGAGTCTGTCCTACAATGAGCAGTTCTTC
TRBJ2-7 | - | TRBV5-1 | - | CASSLAPVNEDEQYF | TGCGCCAGCAGCTTGGCGCCAGTAAATGAGGACGAGCAGTACTTC
TRBJ2-7 | - | TRBV6-5 | TRBD1 | CASSDTGQGVKQYF | TGTGCCAGCAGCGACACCGGACAGGGGGTGAAGCAGTACTTC
TRBJ2-1 | - | TRBV10-3 | - | CAIIQGPGYGYNEQFF | TGTGCCATCATACAAGGACCAGGCTATGGATACAATGAGCAGTTCTTC